Listed below are T cell receptor beta chains from one sample, sequenced in a study of blood T cell repertoires in COVID-19. Some clones are missing from TCRdb's copy, which holds only in-frame ones; the method was immunoSEQ multiplex PCR. The sample lists 250,000 or so clones; approximately 82% were seen once. Sequencing was carried out using peripheral blood. The source of these receptors is a woman aged 80 or over with acute or convalescent COVID-19. Each CDR3 is given with its conserved first and last residue. Each record gives: J gene, D gene, V gene, clone size, CDR3 DNA, CDR3 protein. D genes are given only for firm matches. Clone size is given for some rows only: seen once, a few or many times, or a class if the clone is expanded.

TRBJ1-5 | TRBD1 | TRBV19 | once | TGTGCCAGTAGTAGTGGGGTGACAGGGGTCTATAGCAATCAGCCCCAGCATTTT | CASSSGVTGVYSNQPQHF
TRBJ2-3 | . | TRBV25-1 | . | TGTGCCAGCAGAGAGGGGGGGACCGGGGTAACAGATACGCAGTATTTT | CASREGGTGVTDTQYF
TRBJ1-4 | . | TRBV2 | . | TGTGCCAGCAGAACCCAGGGGACCACTAATGAAAAACTGTTTTTT | CASRTQGTTNEKLFF
TRBJ1-1 | . | TRBV5-1 | few | TGCGCCAGCAGCCGGACACCGATGAACACTGAAGCTTTCTTT | CASSRTPMNTEAFF
TRBJ1-2 | . | TRBV3-1/TRBV3-2 | . | TGTGCCAGCAGCGGAGTTAAGTATGGCTACACCTTC | CASSGVKYGYTF
TRBJ1-2 | . | TRBV7-2 | few | TGTGCCAGCAAAACGTGGACAGCTAACTATGGCTACACCTTC | CASKTWTANYGYTF
TRBJ2-5 | TRBD1 | TRBV5-1 | . | TGCGCCAGCTGCCTGACAGGGGCACAAGAGACCCAGTACTTC | CASCLTGAQETQYF
TRBJ1-6 | . | TRBV12-3/TRBV12-4 | . | TGTGCCAGCAGTTTAGGCGGGCCCCTCCACTTT | CASSLGGPLHF
TRBJ2-3 | TRBD2 | TRBV6-2/TRBV6-3 | . | TGTGCCAGCAGCTCAATAGCGGGAGGGGCCATGGATACGCAGTATTTT | CASSSIAGGAMDTQYF
TRBJ1-1 | . | TRBV19 | . | TGTGCCAGTAGCCCCGGGGGGGGGTTCACTGAAGCTTTCTTT | CASSPGGGFTEAFF
TRBJ2-3 | TRBD2 | TRBV7-2 | . | TGTGCCAGCAGCTTACAGGGACTAGCGGTATTGAGCACAGATACGCAGTATTTT | CASSLQGLAVLSTDTQYF
TRBJ2-2 | TRBD1 | TRBV6-2/TRBV6-3 | once | TGTGCCAGCAGTCCGGGACAGGGTCGAACCGGGGAGCTGTTTTTT | CASSPGQGRTGELFF
TRBJ1-1 | TRBD1 | TRBV7-2 | . | TGTGCCAGCAGCTTAGCAGGGACAGGGGGCCTGGAAGCTTTCTTT | CASSLAGTGGLEAFF
TRBJ1-4 | . | TRBV6-1 | . | TGTGCCAGCGGTAGGACTGCTGCCGAAAAACTGTTTTTT | CASGRTAAEKLFF
TRBJ1-1 | . | TRBV19 | . | TGTGCCAGTAGTTTCCAACGGGGGACTGAAGCTTTCTTT | CASSFQRGTEAFF
TRBJ1-1 | . | TRBV14 | . | TGTGCCAGCAGCAAGGGGCTGGGCACTGAAGCTTTCTTT | CASSKGLGTEAFF